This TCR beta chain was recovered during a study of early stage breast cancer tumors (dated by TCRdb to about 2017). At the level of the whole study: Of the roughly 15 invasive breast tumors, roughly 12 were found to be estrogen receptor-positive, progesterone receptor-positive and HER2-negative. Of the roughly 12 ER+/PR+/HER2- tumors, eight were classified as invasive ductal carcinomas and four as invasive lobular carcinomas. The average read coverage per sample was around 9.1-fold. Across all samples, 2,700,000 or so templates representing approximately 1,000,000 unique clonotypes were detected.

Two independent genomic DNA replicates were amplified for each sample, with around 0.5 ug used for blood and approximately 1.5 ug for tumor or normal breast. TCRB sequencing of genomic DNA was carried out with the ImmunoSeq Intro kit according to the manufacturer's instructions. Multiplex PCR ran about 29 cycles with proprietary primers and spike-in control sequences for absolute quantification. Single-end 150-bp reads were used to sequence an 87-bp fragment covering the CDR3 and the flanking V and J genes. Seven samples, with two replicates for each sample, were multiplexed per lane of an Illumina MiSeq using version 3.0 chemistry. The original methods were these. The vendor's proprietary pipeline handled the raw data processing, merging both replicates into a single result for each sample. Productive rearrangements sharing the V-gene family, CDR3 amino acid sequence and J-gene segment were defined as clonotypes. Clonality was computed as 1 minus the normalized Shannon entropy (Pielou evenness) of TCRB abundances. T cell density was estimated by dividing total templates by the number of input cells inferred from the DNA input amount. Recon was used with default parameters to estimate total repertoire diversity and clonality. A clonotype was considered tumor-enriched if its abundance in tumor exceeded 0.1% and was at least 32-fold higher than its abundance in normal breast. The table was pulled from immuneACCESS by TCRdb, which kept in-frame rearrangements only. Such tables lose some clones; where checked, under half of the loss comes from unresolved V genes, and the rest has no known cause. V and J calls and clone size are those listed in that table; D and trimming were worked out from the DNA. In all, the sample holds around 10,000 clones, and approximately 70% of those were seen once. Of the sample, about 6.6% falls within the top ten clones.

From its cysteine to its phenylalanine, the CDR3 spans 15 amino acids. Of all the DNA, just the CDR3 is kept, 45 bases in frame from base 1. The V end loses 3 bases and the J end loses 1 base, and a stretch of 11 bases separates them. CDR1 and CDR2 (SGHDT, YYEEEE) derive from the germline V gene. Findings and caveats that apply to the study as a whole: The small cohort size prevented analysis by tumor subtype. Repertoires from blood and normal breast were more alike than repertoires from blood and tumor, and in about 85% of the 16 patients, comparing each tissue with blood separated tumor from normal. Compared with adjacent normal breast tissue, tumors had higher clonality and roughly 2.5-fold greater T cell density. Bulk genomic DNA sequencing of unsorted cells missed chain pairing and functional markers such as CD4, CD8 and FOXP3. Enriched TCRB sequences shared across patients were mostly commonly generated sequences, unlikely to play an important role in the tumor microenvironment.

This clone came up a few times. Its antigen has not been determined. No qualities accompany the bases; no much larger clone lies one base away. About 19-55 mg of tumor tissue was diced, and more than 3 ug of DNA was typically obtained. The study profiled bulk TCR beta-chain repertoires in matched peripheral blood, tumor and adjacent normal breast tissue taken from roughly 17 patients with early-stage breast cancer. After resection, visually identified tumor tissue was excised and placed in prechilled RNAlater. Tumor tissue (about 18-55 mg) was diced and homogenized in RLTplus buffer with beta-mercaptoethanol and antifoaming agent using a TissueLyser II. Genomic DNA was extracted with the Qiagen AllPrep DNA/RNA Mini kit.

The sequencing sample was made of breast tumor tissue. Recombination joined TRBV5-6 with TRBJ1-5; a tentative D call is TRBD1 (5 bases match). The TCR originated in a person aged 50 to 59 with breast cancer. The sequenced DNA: TGTGCCAGCAGCTCCGCCGGGGGAAGCAATCAGCCCCAGCATTTT. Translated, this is CASSSAGGSNQPQHF.